The present T cell receptor (beta chain) was sequenced within a study of cytomegalovirus exposure and HLA in healthy donors. Overall study: Within the Caucasian-associated ancestry cluster were around 81% of the 350 to 400 genotyped donors.

The CDR3 has 10 residues. Trimming pared 3 bases from V and 11 bases from J, leaving 10 bases between. CDR1 and CDR2 from the germline V gene are SQVTM and ANQGSEA. Among the donors, all were healthy bone marrow donors. The PCR ran on 60 Vbeta and 13 Jbeta primers. The method was immunoSEQ multiplex PCR; TCRdb's version includes in-frame clones alone and lacks a portion of them. The table includes 100,000 to 150,000 clones, 79% detected once. Sample: PBMCs. The receptor's source is a man younger than 35 in good health and CMV-seronegative. This chain links TRBV29-1 with TRBJ1-1; no clear D. CDR3 amino acids: CSVDHGFAFF. CDR3 bases: TGCAGCGTTGATCACGGTTTTGCTTTCTTT.